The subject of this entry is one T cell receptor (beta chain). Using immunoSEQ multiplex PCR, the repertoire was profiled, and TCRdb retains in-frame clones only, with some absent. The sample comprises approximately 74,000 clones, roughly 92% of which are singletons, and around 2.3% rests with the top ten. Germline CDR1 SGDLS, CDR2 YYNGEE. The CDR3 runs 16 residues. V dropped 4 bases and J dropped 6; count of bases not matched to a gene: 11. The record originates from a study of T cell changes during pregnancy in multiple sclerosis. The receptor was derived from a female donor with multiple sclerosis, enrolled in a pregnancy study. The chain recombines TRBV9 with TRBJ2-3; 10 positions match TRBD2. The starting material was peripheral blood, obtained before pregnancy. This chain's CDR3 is CASSPQLAGRLDTQYF. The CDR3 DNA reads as TGTGCCAGCAGCCCCCAACTAGCGGGAAGACTCGATACGCAGTATTTT.